The 31 T cell receptor beta chains below all came from one sample that was sequenced in a study of Graves' ophthalmopathy and Graves' hyperthyroidism. RNA served as the template for amplifying TCR beta CDR3 regions. First-round RT-PCR used HTBI primers; second-round multiplex PCR followed. TCRdb re-called the multiplex PCR reads with MiXCR, one entry per CDR3 protein. The sample includes around 400,000 distinct CDR3 sequences, about 17% of them seen just once. Sample: peripheral blood. These receptors were obtained from a woman aged 18-30 years with Graves' ophthalmopathy.

This clonotype showed up many times. The V and J genes are TRBV30 and TRBJ2-7; D not certain. The CDR3 runs 14 residues. The V gene lost 0 bases and the J gene lost 4 bases, with 13 bases spanning the gap. Germline V gene data show CDR1 as GTSNPN and CDR2 as SVGIG (reference sequence). The CDR3 coding sequence is TGTGCCTGGAGTGTGACACATTCACTATACGAGCAGTACTTC. This codes for CAWSVTHSLYEQYF.

This clonotype appeared many times. The CDR3 spells CAWSSGGFDGTEAFF. DNA of the CDR3: TGTGCCTGGAGTTCCGGCGGATTTGACGGCACTGAAGCTTTCTTT. The genes are TRBV30 and TRBJ1-1; D remains ambiguous. CDR1 GTSNPN and CDR2 SVGIG come from the germline V gene (reference sequence). The CDR3 spans 15 residues. Between the trimmed V and J ends, which lost 2 bases and 4 bases, there was a span of 17 bases.

The table lists this clonotype with many counts. The chain combines TRBV7-9 with TRBJ1-5; TRBD1 aligns across 8 bases. The CDR3 extends over 13 amino acids. The trim removed 5 bases at V and 9 bases at J, leaving 6 bases unmatched. The V gene's germline CDR1 is SEHNR and CDR2 FQNEAQ (reference sequence). CDR3 nucleotides: TGTGCCAGCAGCCCAGGACAGGGTAGGCCCCAGCATTTT. This translates into CASSPGQGRPQHF.

The table lists this clonotype with many counts. The chain uses TRBV6-2 or TRBV6-3 and TRBJ1-5; D perhaps matches TRBD1 (6 bases). The CDR3 totals 14 residues. V shed 2 bases and J shed 7 bases, with 12 bases lying between them. CDR1 and CDR2 from the germline V gene are MNHEY and SVGEGT. The CDR3: CASSYGGAKQPQHF. Written as DNA, the CDR3 is TGTGCCAGCAGTTACGGGGGCGCGAAACAGCCCCAGCATTTT.

In its sample, this clonotype was seen many times. The chain carries TRBV6-5 and TRBJ2-7; 10 bases are a match to TRBD1. Germline V CDR1 and CDR2: MNHEY, SVGAGI. The J segment lost 7 bases and the V segment lost 2 bases, leaving 5 bases of the junction unmatched. The CDR3 contains 14 residues. The CDR3 DNA follows: TGTGCCAGCAGTTACGCAGACAGGGGGCAGGAGCAGTACTTC. Protein product: CASSYADRGQEQYF.

This clonotype was seen repeatedly, ten times or more. J is TRBJ2-2 and V is TRBV15; no definite D call. The CDR3 is 13 residues long. V was shortened by 0 bases and J by 7 bases, with 6 bases between the two germline ends. Germline V CDR1 and CDR2: LNHNV, YYDKDF (reference sequence). The CDR3 sequence is CATSRDLSGELFF. CDR3 bases: TGTGCCACCAGCAGAGATTTAAGCGGGGAGCTGTTTTTT.

This clonotype was observed at least ten times. The chain couples TRBV27 to TRBJ2-5; the match to TRBD2 covers 8 bases. The V gene end was trimmed by 7 bases and the J gene end by 7 bases; junction bases not matched to a gene: 5. The germline CDR1 and CDR2 sequences are MNHEY and SMNVEV (reference sequence). The CDR3 totals 12 residues. As DNA, the CDR3 is TGTGCCAGCACCCAAAGCGGGGGGACCCAGTACTTC. Amino acid sequence: CASTQSGGTQYF.

The table lists this clonotype with many counts. The J gene is TRBJ1-1, the V gene TRBV29-1, with 12 nucleotides matching TRBD1. The germline V gene has CDR1 SQVTM and CDR2 ANQGSEA. This CDR3 comprises 15 residues. J gave up 3 bases and V 3 bases, and 5 bases lay outside the gene matches. CDR3 sequence reads: CSVDGTGGLDTEAFF. The CDR3 nucleotides read TGCAGCGTTGACGGGACAGGGGGCCTGGACACTGAAGCTTTCTTT.

The chain has TRBV11-3 and TRBJ1-1, with D unclear. CDR1 SGHNT and CDR2 YENEEA come from the germline V gene. Trimming stripped 5 bases from V and 1 base from J, with 8 bases between. This CDR3 has 13 residues. CDR3 nucleotides: TGTGCCAGCAGCCATTACACGAACACTGAAGCTTTCTTT. Amino acid sequence: CASSHYTNTEAFF.

This clonotype was counted at least ten times. The V gene is TRBV9, the J gene TRBJ1-3, with D possibly being TRBD1 (5 bases). V dropped 3 bases and J dropped 8 bases, with 18 bases sitting between them. Germline V CDR1 and CDR2: SGDLS, YYNGEE. The CDR3 is made up of 15 amino acids. Here the CDR3 reads CASSDPSSGGDTIYF. DNA for the CDR3: TGTGCCAGCAGCGACCCGTCCAGTGGGGGTGACACCATATATTTT.

This clonotype was seen at least ten times. The CDR3 sequence is CSAPETGRNGYTF. CDR3 bases: TGCAGTGCACCGGAGACAGGGAGGAATGGCTACACCTTC. The chain combines TRBV20-1 with TRBJ1-2; TRBD1 matches at 7 bases. This CDR3 comprises 13 residues. Germline loops: CDR1 DFQATT, CDR2 SNEGSKA (reference sequence). J gave up 6 bases and V 6 bases, and 10 bases lay outside the gene matches.

This clonotype has a count of ten or more. The chain couples TRBV11-1 to TRBJ2-2; possibly TRBD1 for D (7 bases). This CDR3 spans 16 amino acids. Germline values: CDR1 SGHAT, CDR2 FQDESV (reference sequence). Trimming left V 1 base short and J 3 bases short, with 12 bases between. CDR3 DNA sequence: TGTGCCAGCAGCTTAGGACAGGGAGGACACACCGGGGAGCTGTTTTTT. This codes for CASSLGQGGHTGELFF.

Ten or more counts support this clonotype. The chain is built from TRBV7-9 and TRBJ1-3, with D possibly being TRBD1 (5 bases). CDR3 length: 17 amino acids. Trimming removed 3 bases from V and 6 bases from J, with 21 bases in between. Germline loops: CDR1 SEHNR, CDR2 FQNEAQ (reference sequence). This chain's CDR3 is CASSFGAFGTAENTIYF. The CDR3 DNA follows: TGTGCCAGCAGCTTTGGGGCCTTTGGAACCGCTGAAAACACCATATATTTT. Variable domain in full (rest from reference TRBV7-9 and TRBJ1-3): DTGVSQNPRHKITKRGQNVTFRCDPISEHNRLYWYRQTLGQGPEFLTYFQNEAQLEKSRLLSDRFSAERPKGSFSTLEIQRTEQGDSAMYLCASSFGAFGTAENTIYFGEGSWLTVV.

This clonotype was found many times. The chain recombines TRBV2 with TRBJ2-2; 13 bases align to TRBD2. From germline, CDR1 is SNHLY and CDR2 FYNNEI. Trimming cost V 4 bases and J 1 base; bases outside gene matches: 12. The CDR3 consists of 20 residues. As DNA, the CDR3 is TGTGCCAGCAGTGCCCGGGACGTGGGACTAGCGGGGAAGAACACCGGGGAGCTGTTTTTT. Translation gives CASSARDVGLAGKNTGELFF.

This clonotype was picked up many times. This rearrangement joins TRBV12-3 or TRBV12-4 to TRBJ2-3; TRBD2 aligns across 10 bases. The CDR3 contains 16 residues. After removal of 6 bases from V and 3 bases from J, the junction contained 9 bases not matched to a gene. CDR3 sequence reads: CASRLRGSGRTDTQYF. The DNA for the CDR3 is TGTGCCAGCAGACTCCGAGGTAGCGGGAGGACAGATACGCAGTATTTT.

The table lists this clonotype with many counts. This rearrangement joins TRBV29-1 to TRBJ2-2; the match to TRBD2 covers 16 bases. The germline gives CDR1 SQVTM, CDR2 ANQGSEA. The CDR3 loop spans 17 amino acids. The trim removed 4 bases at V and 6 bases at J, leaving 8 bases unmatched. The DNA for the CDR3 is TGCAGCGTTGGGGGACTAGCGGGAGGGCCGGCCGCCGGGGAGCTGTTTTTT. Translating it yields CSVGGLAGGPAAGELFF.

This clonotype was detected ten times or more. This chain connects TRBV5-1 to TRBJ2-7; no clear D. Germline V gene lookup returns CDR1 SGHRS and CDR2 YFSETQ. Trimming stripped 0 bases from V and 2 bases from J, with 12 bases between. This CDR3 has 15 amino acids. CDR3 loop: CASSLEAHLTYEQYF. The CDR3 coding sequence is TGCGCCAGCAGCTTGGAGGCCCACCTTACCTACGAGCAGTACTTC.

This rearrangement joins TRBV6-2 or TRBV6-3 to TRBJ2-7; D is undetermined. The CDR3 runs 12 residues. The ends were cut back, 5 bases at V and 4 bases at J, with 9 bases in the middle. The germline CDR1 and CDR2 sequences are MNHEY and SVGEGT. The CDR3 DNA reads as TGTGCCAGCAGTCCACATGGGTACGAGCAGTACTTC. Translated, it gives CASSPHGYEQYF.

At least ten counts were recorded for this clonotype. The chain combines TRBV29-1 with TRBJ1-1; D is uncertain. The CDR3 has 12 residues. Trimming stripped 5 bases from V and 3 bases from J, with 10 bases between. Germline CDR1 SQVTM, CDR2 ANQGSEA. CDR3 residues: CSVFGFDTEAFF. The CDR3, as DNA: TGCAGCGTTTTTGGATTCGACACTGAAGCTTTCTTT.

This clonotype was counted at least ten times. V usage is TRBV9 and J usage is TRBJ2-2; 10 bases fit TRBD2. The CDR3 contains 18 residues. Trimming took 4 bases from V and 0 from J; bases not matched to a gene: 9. Looked up from germline, CDR1 is SGDLS and CDR2 is YYNGEE. The CDR3 bases are TGTGCCAGCAGCCGGGGAGCGGGAGGGAGCGCGAACACCGGGGAGCTGTTTTTT. The encoded protein is CASSRGAGGSANTGELFF.

This clonotype has a count of ten or more. The chain employs TRBV12-3 or TRBV12-4 and TRBJ2-7, with a tentative D call TRBD1 (6 bases). The CDR3 runs 16 residues. With 5 bases removed from V and 0 bases from J, the gap between germline ends came to 17 bases. The CDR3: CASSHSLTGISYEQYF. The CDR3, as DNA: TGTGCCAGCAGTCACTCCCTGACAGGAATCTCCTACGAGCAGTACTTC.

This clonotype was counted ten times or more. This rearrangement joins TRBV4-2 to TRBJ2-2; 10 bases agree with TRBD2. This CDR3 has 17 residues. Per germline, CDR1 LGHNA and CDR2 YNFKEQ. The V segment lost 10 bases and the J segment 4 bases; nucleotides outside the gene matches: 15. In DNA, the CDR3 is TGTGCCACAGAAACCAGCGGGGGGGGATTGGGCACCGGGGAGCTGTTTTTT. Residues: CATETSGGGLGTGELFF.

In this sample, this clonotype turned up many times. The chain is built from TRBV27 and TRBJ1-2, with TRBD1 matching 8 bases. This CDR3 region has 15 residues. Looked up from germline, CDR1 is MNHEY and CDR2 is SMNVEV (reference sequence). With V trimmed by 5 bases and J by 2 bases, 7 bases remained unmatched. The CDR3, as DNA: TGTGCCAGCAGTCTACAGGGGGGGTTCAACTATGGCTACACCTTC. Translating it yields CASSLQGGFNYGYTF.

This clonotype occurred many times. V usage is TRBV2 and J usage is TRBJ1-5, with TRBD1 matching 7 bases. Germline V CDR1 and CDR2: SNHLY, FYNNEI. V dropped 7 bases and J dropped 0; count of bases not matched to a gene: 9. The CDR3 is made up of 16 amino acids. The CDR3 nucleotides read TGTGCCAGCAACCAAGCCGGGACAGATAGCAATCAGCCCCAGCATTTT. Its translation: CASNQAGTDSNQPQHF.

This clonotype was seen repeatedly, ten times or more. The chain joins TRBV11-2 to TRBJ2-7; 9 bases fit TRBD1. V lost 8 bases, J lost 4 bases, and 6 bases stayed unmatched. The CDR3 has 13 residues. Germline V lookup: CDR1 SGHAT, CDR2 FQNNGV. For the CDR3, the DNA is TGTGCCAGCCGAACGGGACAGGGATACGAGCAGTACTTC. Translating gives CASRTGQGYEQYF.

Many counts were recorded for this clonotype. The rearrangement uses TRBV7-2 and TRBJ2-7; no firm D call. V lost 1 base and J lost 7, with 14 bases in between. Germline CDR1 is SGHTA and CDR2 is FQGNSA. The CDR3 covers 14 residues. The CDR3 here is CASSLGLFRWEQYF. As DNA, the CDR3 is TGTGCCAGCAGCTTAGGACTCTTCCGTTGGGAGCAGTACTTC. Variable domain in full (rest from reference TRBV7-2 and TRBJ2-7): GAGVSQSPSNKVTEKGKDVELRCDPISGHTALYWYRQSLGQGLEFLIYFQGNSAPDKSGLPSDRFSAERTGGSVSTLTIQRTQQEDSAVYLCASSLGLFRWEQYFGPGTRLTVT.

A note on this clonotype: It is unclear where the CDR3 begins or ends on the DNA, so no DNA is shown, and the CDR3 is as TCRdb lists it. CDR3 residues: CASSSSGQGAEEQYF. This chain uses TRBV28 with TRBJ2-7; the table calls TRBD1, which could not be checked here. The CDR3 totals 15 residues, both ends included. The germline CDR1 and CDR2 sequences are MDHEN and SYDVKM.

This clonotype was detected many times. The chain employs TRBV20-1 and TRBJ2-7; no firm D call. The V end lost 0 bases, the J end lost 5 bases, and 8 bases lay between the germline ends. The length of the CDR3 is 12 residues. From germline, CDR1 is DFQATT and CDR2 SNEGSKA (reference sequence). The CDR3 region is CSARDTPDEQYF. In nucleotides, the CDR3 is TGCAGTGCTAGAGACACTCCTGACGAGCAGTACTTC.

This clonotype was recorded many times. CDR3 region: CASSSSWGGQTQYF. CDR3 in DNA: TGTGCCAGCAGTTCATCGTGGGGGGGACAGACCCAGTACTTC. The chain employs TRBV12-3 or TRBV12-4 and TRBJ2-5, with TRBD2 matching over 7 bases. Trimming took 4 bases from V and 6 from J; bases not matched to a gene: 8. CDR3 length: 14 residues.

This clonotype was found many times. The V and J genes are TRBV15 and TRBJ2-7; 11 bases fit TRBD1. V dropped 1 base and J dropped 5; count of bases not matched to a gene: 10. Germline V lookup: CDR1 LNHNV, CDR2 YYDKDF (reference sequence). CDR3 length: 17 residues. The CDR3 coding sequence is TGTGCCACCAGCAGAGGGAGAGTCGGGACAGGGGGGAACGAGCAGTACTTC. Its protein is CATSRGRVGTGGNEQYF.

This clonotype was picked up many times. V usage is TRBV27 and J usage is TRBJ1-2; D is unclear. Deletions cut 6 bases from V and 2 bases from J, with 7 bases between. This CDR3 has 12 residues. CDR1 MNHEY and CDR2 SMNVEV come from the germline V gene (reference sequence). CDR3 DNA sequence: TGTGCCAGCAGCGGGCGCAACTATGGCTACACCTTC. The encoded protein is CASSGRNYGYTF.